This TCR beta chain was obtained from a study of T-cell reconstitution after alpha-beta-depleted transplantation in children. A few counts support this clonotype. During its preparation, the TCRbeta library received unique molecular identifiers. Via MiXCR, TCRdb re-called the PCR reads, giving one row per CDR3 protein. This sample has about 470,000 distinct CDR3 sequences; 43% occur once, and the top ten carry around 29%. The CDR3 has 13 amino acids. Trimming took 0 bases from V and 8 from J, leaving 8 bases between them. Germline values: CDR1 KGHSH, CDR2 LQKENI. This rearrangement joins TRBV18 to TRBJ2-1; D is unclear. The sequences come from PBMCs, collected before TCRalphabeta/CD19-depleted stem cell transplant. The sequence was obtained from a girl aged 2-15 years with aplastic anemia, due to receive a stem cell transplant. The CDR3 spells CASSPPGKDEQFF. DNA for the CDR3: TGTGCCAGCTCACCACCGGGGAAAGATGAGCAGTTCTTC.